A single sample is the source of the 21 T cell receptor beta chains below, sequenced in a study of blood T cell repertoires in COVID-19. Method: immunoSEQ multiplex PCR; TCRdb's copy keeps in-frame clones and lacks some. The table has tens of thousands of clones, over 80% seen once. Specimen: peripheral blood. These receptors were taken from an older woman with acute or convalescent COVID-19.

The rearrangement uses TRBV19 and TRBJ2-7, with unresolved D. The germline V and J ends were trimmed by 6 bases and 6 bases, with 15 bases remaining between them. CDR1 and CDR2 from the germline V gene are LNHDA and SQIVND (reference sequence). CDR3 size: 13 residues. The CDR3, as DNA: TGTGCCAGTAGGTTGGCCGCAGGTAGCGAGCAGTACTTC. Its protein is CASRLAAGSEQYF.

The V gene is TRBV9, the J gene TRBJ1-4, with D tentatively TRBD1 (6 bases). This CDR3 comprises 14 residues. Germline V gives CDR1 SGDLS, CDR2 YYNGEE. V shed 3 bases and J shed 3 bases, with 9 bases lying between them. The DNA for the CDR3 is TGTGCCAGCAGCGCAGGGGTCTCTAATGAAAAACTGTTTTTT. It yields the protein CASSAGVSNEKLFF.

This chain uses TRBV7-8 with TRBJ2-7, with TRBD2 as a possible D gene (5 bases). Between the trimmed V and J ends, which lost 5 bases and 2 bases, there was a span of 10 bases. Germline V CDR1 and CDR2: SGHVS, FQNEAQ. The CDR3 is 13 amino acids. The CDR3 DNA reads TGTGCCAGCAGCCGCACAGCGGCCTACGAGCAGTACTTC. Protein sequence: CASSRTAAYEQYF.

The chain employs TRBV5-4 and TRBJ1-6; 9 positions match TRBD1. In germline, CDR1 is SGHNT, CDR2 YYREEE (reference sequence). The CDR3 runs to 15 residues. V shed 4 bases and J 9 bases; nucleotides not matched to a gene: 8. This CDR3 reads CASSPRQGGGSPLHF. Written as DNA, the CDR3 is TGTGCCAGCAGCCCCCGACAGGGGGGCGGTTCACCCCTCCACTTT.

This clone was observed a few times. The chain uses TRBV3-1 (or the pseudogene TRBV3-2) and TRBJ1-5, with D perhaps matching TRBD1 (5 bases). Germline V CDR1 and CDR2: LGHDT, YNNKEL (reference sequence). This CDR3 is built from 13 residues. Trimming removed 4 bases at V and 11 bases at J, with 15 bases between. The CDR3 spells CASSPPPPGAQHF. The CDR3 nucleotides are TGTGCCAGCAGCCCCCCCCCGCCGGGGGCCCAGCATTTT.

The V gene is TRBV4-3, the J gene TRBJ1-5; D is ambiguous. This CDR3 spans 15 amino acids. V dropped 0 bases and J dropped 7 bases, with 13 bases sitting between them. Germline assignment: CDR1 LGHNA and CDR2 YSLEER. This chain's CDR3 is CASSQDNGVGQPQHF. In nucleotides, the CDR3 is TGCGCCAGCAGCCAAGATAACGGGGTTGGACAGCCCCAGCATTTT.

The rearrangement joins TRBV4-3 to TRBJ1-6; D possibly corresponds to TRBD1 (6 bases). The V gene's germline CDR1 is LGHNA and CDR2 YSLEER. Trimming pared 6 bases from V and 8 bases from J, leaving 14 bases between. The CDR3 sequence is 14 residues long. CDR3 DNA: TGCGCCAGCAGTATGACAGGAAGGGATTCACCCCTCCACTTT. Amino acids: CASSMTGRDSPLHF.

The chain joins TRBV13 to TRBJ1-2; 8 positions agree with TRBD1. The CDR3 contains 15 residues. Germline loops: CDR1 PRHDT, CDR2 FYEKMQ (reference sequence). Losses at the gene ends were 5 bases for V and 4 bases for J; bases not matched to a gene: 9. The CDR3 DNA is TGTGCCAGCAGCGCTTGGGACAGGCCGAGCTATGGCTACACCTTC. Translated, it gives CASSAWDRPSYGYTF.

The chain has TRBV18 and TRBJ2-1; the match to TRBD2 covers 11 bases. V gave up 3 bases and J gave up 4 bases; unmatched junction bases: 5. CDR1 KGHSH and CDR2 LQKENI come from the germline V gene. The CDR3 totals 16 residues. In DNA form, the CDR3 reads TGTGCCAGCTCACCCGGCGGGACTAGCGGTTACAATGAGCAGTTCTTC. Its translation: CASSPGGTSGYNEQFF. Full variable domain (outside the CDR3, taken from reference TRBV18 and TRBJ2-1): NAGVMQNPRHLVRRRGQEARLRCSPMKGHSHVYWYRQLPEEGLKFMVYLQKENIIDESGMPKERFSAEFPKEGPSILRIQQVVRGDSAAYFCASSPGGTSGYNEQFFGPGTRLTVL.

The chain has TRBV5-4 and TRBJ1-1; D uncertain. The CDR3 runs to 13 residues. The V gene lost 6 bases and the J gene lost 1 base, with 10 bases spanning the gap. Germline CDR1 and CDR2: SGHNT and YYREEE (reference sequence). CDR3 nucleotide sequence: TGTGCCAGCACCATACGGGAGAACACTGAAGCTTTCTTT. Translating gives CASTIRENTEAFF.

The chain combines TRBV19 with TRBJ1-5, with TRBD1 as a possible D gene (6 bases). Trimming took 5 bases from V and 5 from J, leaving 19 bases between them. The CDR3 is 16 residues long. Germline assignment: CDR1 LNHDA and CDR2 SQIVND (reference sequence). The CDR3 spells CASSPQGRGIYQPQHF. CDR3 sequence (DNA): TGTGCCAGTAGTCCCCAGGGAAGGGGGATTTATCAGCCCCAGCATTTT.

This chain joins TRBV5-1 and TRBJ2-2; perhaps TRBD2 as D (6 bases). The germline V gene has CDR1 SGHRS and CDR2 YFSETQ. Trimming removed 0 bases at V and 6 bases at J, with 9 bases between. The CDR3 has 14 amino acids. CDR3 amino acids: CASSLVGEAGELFF. CDR3 in DNA: TGCGCCAGCAGCTTGGTAGGGGAGGCCGGGGAGCTGTTTTTT.

The chain employs TRBV6-5 and TRBJ1-1; 7 positions match TRBD1. Germline values: CDR1 MNHEY, CDR2 SVGAGI. The CDR3 spans 15 residues. V was clipped by 7 bases and J by 1 base; unmatched bases: 9. The CDR3 loop is CASTFDGTENTEAFF. The CDR3 bases are TGTGCCAGCACGTTCGACGGGACAGAGAACACTGAAGCTTTCTTT.

The V and J genes are TRBV5-1 and TRBJ1-1; unclear D gene. In germline, CDR1 is SGHRS, CDR2 YFSETQ. The germline V and J ends were trimmed by 0 bases and 1 base, with 7 bases remaining between them. This CDR3 spans 14 amino acids. CDR3 coding DNA: TGCGCCAGCAGCTTGGCCAGCGCGAACACTGAAGCTTTCTTT. Amino acid sequence: CASSLASANTEAFF.

The chain links TRBV6-5 to TRBJ2-2, with D possibly matching TRBD1 (6 bases). The germline gives CDR1 MNHEY, CDR2 SVGAGI. V was shortened by 6 bases and J by 4 bases, with 15 bases between the two germline ends. CDR3 length: 15 amino acids. CDR3 sequence reads: CASRGQNPVTGELFF. DNA for the CDR3: TGTGCCAGCAGGGGACAAAACCCAGTCACCGGGGAGCTGTTTTTT.

The chain employs TRBV7-2 and TRBJ1-1, with D unclear. V lost 9 bases and J lost 4, with 18 bases in between. Germline values: CDR1 SGHTA, CDR2 FQGNSA. The CDR3 consists of 14 residues. The CDR3 spells CARQMMGMGTEAFF. The CDR3 region has the DNA TGTGCCAGACAGATGATGGGTATGGGCACTGAAGCTTTCTTT.

The chain carries TRBV27 and TRBJ1-2; 9 nucleotides agree with TRBD1. The CDR3 spans 16 residues. Germline CDR1 and CDR2: MNHEY and SMNVEV (reference sequence). Trimming cost V 6 bases and J 8 bases; bases outside gene matches: 16. CDR3 nucleotide sequence: TGTGCCAGCAGCTCGAACCGGGGGGACAGGGTAAAGGGCTACACCTTC. Its protein is CASSSNRGDRVKGYTF.

The chain combines TRBV30 with TRBJ2-1; TRBD2 might be the D (6 bases). Germline V gene data show CDR1 as GTSNPN and CDR2 as SVGIG (reference sequence). This CDR3 contains 12 residues. CDR3 sequence reads: CARGDLLVEQFF. DNA for the CDR3: TGTGCGCGGGGTGATTTACTGGTTGAGCAGTTCTTC.

The gene calls are TRBV11-2 and TRBJ1-1, with D maybe TRBD1 (6 bases). The length of the CDR3 is 15 residues. CDR1 and CDR2 from the germline V gene are SGHAT and FQNNGV. V lost 5 bases to trimming and J lost 8 bases, with 21 bases between them. The CDR3 protein is CASSVRQDGIREAFF. The CDR3 nucleotides are TGTGCCAGCAGCGTCCGACAGGACGGGATTAGGGAAGCTTTCTTT.

The table lists this clone with a few counts. The V and J genes are TRBV27 and TRBJ2-7; D is unclear. V dropped 5 bases and J dropped 3 bases, with 11 bases sitting between them. The CDR3 totals 13 residues. The germline gives CDR1 MNHEY, CDR2 SMNVEV (reference sequence). CDR3 residues: CASSPTSGYEQYF. CDR3 sequence (DNA): TGTGCCAGCAGTCCGACAAGTGGCTACGAGCAGTACTTC.

This clone was detected once. V usage is TRBV18 and J usage is TRBJ2-2; perhaps TRBD1 as D (5 bases). Per germline, CDR1 KGHSH and CDR2 LQKENI. This CDR3 spans 18 amino acids. With 4 bases removed from V and 0 bases from J, the gap between germline ends came to 18 bases. The CDR3 region is CASSLKEQGWTNTGELFF. The CDR3 DNA is TGTGCCAGCTCACTCAAGGAGCAGGGATGGACGAACACCGGGGAGCTGTTTTTT.